These 22 T cell receptor beta chains originate from one sample sequenced in a study of blood T cell repertoires in COVID-19. Profiling relied on immunoSEQ multiplex PCR, and the TCRdb table lists in-frame clones only, not all of them. The sample includes 200,000 to 250,000 clones, around nine tenths of them seen just once. The sample was peripheral blood. The receptors here all came from a woman aged 40 to 50 with acute or convalescent COVID-19.

CDR3 nucleotides: TGTGCCAGTGGACCCTTAGCGGGGGGCCAAGAGACCCAGTACTTC. It yields the protein CASGPLAGGQETQYF. The chain joins TRBV6-5 to TRBJ2-5; 10 nucleotides align to TRBD2. The germline gives CDR1 MNHEY, CDR2 SVGAGI. Trimming took 9 bases from V and 1 from J; bases not matched to a gene: 8. The CDR3 contains 15 residues.

The chain carries TRBV7-2 and TRBJ2-7; the match to TRBD1 covers 8 bases. The CDR3 extends over 14 amino acids. The V gene's germline CDR1 is SGHTA and CDR2 FQGNSA. V was clipped by 1 base and J by 4 bases; unmatched bases: 3. The CDR3 reads CASSLGTGQYEQYV. DNA of the CDR3: TGTGCCAGCAGCTTAGGGACAGGGCAATACGAGCAGTACGTC.

The chain has TRBV2 and TRBJ1-6, with D tentatively TRBD1 (6 bases). The V and J ends lost 7 bases and 8 bases respectively, with 18 bases between them. The CDR3 runs 15 residues. The germline gives CDR1 SNHLY, CDR2 FYNNEI. CDR3 DNA sequence: TGTGCCAGCACAACAGGGTCTTCGGGTTATTCACCCCTCCACTTT. This gives the protein CASTTGSSGYSPLHF.

The chain carries TRBV20-1 and TRBJ2-5; 11 bases agree with TRBD1. This CDR3 comprises 13 residues. The J segment lost 10 bases and the V segment lost 3 bases, leaving 7 bases of the junction unmatched. Germline-derived CDR1 and CDR2 are DFQATT and SNEGSKA (reference sequence). CDR3 bases: TGCAGTGCTAGTCCCTCGGGACAGGGGGGCCAGTACTTC. The encoded protein is CSASPSGQGGQYF.

J is TRBJ1-1 and V is TRBV10-2; D is unclear. Trimming removed 0 bases at V and 2 bases at J, with 10 bases between. The CDR3 contains 15 residues. Germline CDR1 reads WSHSY; CDR2 reads SAAADI. As DNA, the CDR3 is TGCGCCAGCAGTGAGTCGACGGGGATAAACACTGAAGCTTTCTTT. It encodes CASSESTGINTEAFF.

This sequence joins TRBV7-2 and TRBJ2-3; no definite D call. CDR3 length equals 13 residues. Germline lookup yields CDR1 SGHTA and CDR2 FQGNSA. V lost 3 bases and J 2 bases, leaving 6 bases between the germline ends. This CDR3 reads CASSFLFTDTQYF. CDR3 nucleotides: TGTGCCAGCAGCTTCTTGTTCACAGATACGCAGTATTTT.

The V gene is TRBV4-2, the J gene TRBJ1-2; D remains unclear. CDR1 and CDR2 from the germline V gene are LGHNA and YNFKEQ. The CDR3 totals 13 residues. Trimming removed 0 bases from V and 7 bases from J, with 9 bases in between. The CDR3, as DNA: TGTGCCAGCAGCCAAGATTTATCCCGTGGCTACACCTTC. Translation gives CASSQDLSRGYTF.

The chain joins TRBV5-1 to TRBJ2-1, with 12 bases matching TRBD2. CDR1 SGHRS and CDR2 YFSETQ come from the germline V gene. J lost 4 bases, V lost 1 base, and 12 bases had no gene match. The CDR3 spans 19 residues. CDR3 in DNA: TGCGCCAGCAGCTTGCGTGCTAGCGGGGGGGCTGAAGGTTACAATGAGCAGTTCTTC. Encoded protein: CASSLRASGGAEGYNEQFF.

This rearrangement joins TRBV28 to TRBJ2-5, with TRBD1 matching 8 bases. This CDR3 has 15 amino acids. Germline trimming cut 6 bases from V and 2 bases from J; bases unmatched to any gene: 8. CDR1 and CDR2 (germline): MDHEN, SYDVKM. CDR3 region: CASSRTGNPQETQYF. The CDR3 nucleotides are TGTGCCAGCAGCAGGACAGGGAACCCACAAGAGACCCAGTACTTC.

The V and J genes are TRBV10-1 and TRBJ2-3, with TRBD2 matching 8 bases. This CDR3 comprises 14 residues. Germline lookup yields CDR1 WNHNN and CDR2 SYGVQD (reference sequence). V was clipped by 6 bases and J by 0 bases; unmatched bases: 2. CDR3 DNA: TGCGCCAGCAGACCGGGAGGGAGCACAGATACGCAGTATTTT. Protein: CASRPGGSTDTQYF.

The chain joins TRBV2 to TRBJ1-3, with D maybe TRBD1 (5 bases). Trimming stripped 4 bases from V and 3 bases from J, with 7 bases between. This CDR3 spans 13 amino acids. Germline V CDR1 and CDR2: SNHLY, FYNNEI. CDR3 in amino acids: CASSVGGGNTIYF. Here the CDR3 DNA reads TGTGCCAGCAGTGTGGGGGGTGGAAACACCATATATTTT.

The chain carries TRBV7-3 and TRBJ2-6; 8 bases match TRBD2. Germline lookup yields CDR1 SGHTA and CDR2 FQGTGA. V shed 5 bases, J shed 0 bases, and the junction held 3 bases outside the gene matches. This CDR3 has 16 amino acids. The CDR3, as DNA: TGTGCCAGCAGCCCCGGGGGGGGCTCTGGGGCCAACGTCCTGACTTTC. Protein: CASSPGGGSGANVLTF.

The gene calls are TRBV2 and TRBJ1-5, with D perhaps TRBD1 (5 bases). The germline V and J ends were trimmed by 6 bases and 7 bases, with 13 bases remaining between them. The CDR3 runs 13 residues. Per germline, CDR1 SNHLY and CDR2 FYNNEI. Here the CDR3 reads CASRLEGRQPQHF. In DNA, the CDR3 is TGTGCCAGCAGATTGGAGGGGAGACAGCCCCAGCATTTT.

The rearrangement joins TRBV2 to TRBJ2-3; TRBD1 is a possible D gene (6 bases). The CDR3 runs 17 residues. Germline V lookup: CDR1 SNHLY, CDR2 FYNNEI. V was trimmed by 9 bases and J by 0 bases, leaving 22 bases between them. The CDR3 loop is CARHTHRTELSTDTQYF. The CDR3 nucleotides read TGTGCCAGGCACACGCATCGGACAGAACTTAGCACAGATACGCAGTATTTT.

The chain uses TRBV20-1 and TRBJ1-2, with 10 bases that match TRBD1. Trimming removed 6 bases from V and 12 bases from J; junction bases left unmatched: 7. The CDR3 consists of 11 residues. Germline CDR1 and CDR2: DFQATT and SNEGSKA (reference sequence). Here the CDR3 DNA reads TGCAGTGCGGTCGGACAGGGGGGCAACACCTTC. This codes for CSAVGQGGNTF.

The chain recombines TRBV7-3 with TRBJ2-3, with D possibly matching TRBD2 (5 bases). Germline values: CDR1 SGHTA, CDR2 FQGTGA. V dropped 1 base and J dropped 4 bases, with 9 bases sitting between them. This CDR3 has 14 amino acids. CDR3 in amino acids: CASSLIPGADTQYF. CDR3 nucleotides: TGTGCCAGCAGCTTAATTCCCGGGGCAGATACGCAGTATTTT.

Here the CDR3 DNA reads TGTGCCAGCAGCCCCGACAGGGGGCAAGGAGGCTACACCTTC. It codes for CASSPDRGQGGYTF. V usage is TRBV7-9 and J usage is TRBJ1-2; 10 nucleotides align to TRBD1. CDR1 and CDR2 from the germline V gene are SEHNR and FQNEAQ (reference sequence). The CDR3 runs 14 residues. J lost 8 bases, V lost 5 bases, and 8 bases had no gene match.

The chain has TRBV12-5 and TRBJ2-3; possible D gene TRBD2, 7 bases. Trimming shortened V by 6 bases and J by 2 bases, and 15 bases separated the two germline ends. The CDR3 extends over 15 amino acids. The V gene's germline CDR1 is LGHNT and CDR2 FRNRAP. Here the CDR3 reads CASGWEGGYTDTQYF. Written as DNA, the CDR3 is TGTGCTAGTGGCTGGGAGGGGGGCTACACAGATACGCAGTATTTT.

The chain joins TRBV27 to TRBJ2-3, with TRBD2 as a possible D gene (6 bases). CDR1 is MNHEY, CDR2 SMNVEV, per germline (reference sequence). Trimming stripped 3 bases from V and 0 bases from J, with 10 bases between. The CDR3 consists of 15 residues. CDR3: CASSLFGGSTDTQYF. Here the CDR3 DNA reads TGTGCCAGCAGTTTGTTTGGGGGGAGCACAGATACGCAGTATTTT.

This chain uses TRBV19 with TRBJ1-2; possible D gene TRBD1, 6 bases. V dropped 4 bases and J dropped 1 base, with 10 bases sitting between them. Germline V gene data show CDR1 as LNHDA and CDR2 as SQIVND (reference sequence). This CDR3 comprises 14 residues. The CDR3 loop reads CASSKTGFNYGYTF. The CDR3 nucleotides are TGTGCCAGTAGTAAGACAGGCTTTAACTATGGCTACACCTTC. Complete variable domain (other parts from reference TRBV19 and TRBJ1-2): DGGITQSPKYLFRKEGQNVTLSCEQNLNHDAMYWYRQDPGQGLRLIYYSQIVNDFQKGDIAEGYSVSREKKESFPLTVTSAQKNPTAFYLCASSKTGFNYGYTFGSGTRLTVV.

CDR3 nucleotide sequence: TGTGCCAGCAGCTTGGGGCACAGGGGGAGCACTGAAGCTTTCTTT. It specifies CASSLGHRGSTEAFF. The V and J genes are TRBV5-5 and TRBJ1-1; 8 nucleotides match TRBD1. The CDR3 is made up of 15 amino acids. The germline V gene has CDR1 SGHKS and CDR2 YYEKEE (reference sequence). The V and J ends lost 0 bases and 4 bases, in that order; junction bases with no gene match: 5.

This chain uses TRBV27 with TRBJ2-3, with 9 bases that match TRBD1. From germline, CDR1 is MNHEY and CDR2 SMNVEV (reference sequence). The CDR3 length is 16 residues. Trimming cost V 4 bases and J 3 bases; bases outside gene matches: 8. Written as DNA, the CDR3 is TGTGCCAGCAGTTCCAATTACAGGGGGCAAACAGATACGCAGTATTTT. Its protein product is CASSSNYRGQTDTQYF.